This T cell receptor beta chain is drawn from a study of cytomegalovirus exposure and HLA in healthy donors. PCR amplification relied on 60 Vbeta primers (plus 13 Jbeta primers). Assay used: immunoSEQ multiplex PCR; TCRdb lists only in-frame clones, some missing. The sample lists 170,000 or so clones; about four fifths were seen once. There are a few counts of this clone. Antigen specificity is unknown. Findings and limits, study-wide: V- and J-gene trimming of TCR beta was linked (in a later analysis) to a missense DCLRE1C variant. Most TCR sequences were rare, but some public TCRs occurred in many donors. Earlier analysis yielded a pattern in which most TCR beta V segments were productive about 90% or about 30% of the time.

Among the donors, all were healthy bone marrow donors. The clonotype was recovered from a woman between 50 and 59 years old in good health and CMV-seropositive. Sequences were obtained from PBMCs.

The CDR3 sequence: CAISESIGTGSGELFF. CDR3 bases: TGTGCCATCAGTGAGTCTATAGGGACAGGTAGCGGGGAGCTGTTTTTT. V and J are TRBV10-3 and TRBJ2-2, with 8 positions matching TRBD1. The germline CDR1 and CDR2 sequences are ENHRY and SYGVKD. V was pared by 0 bases and J by 7 bases, with 7 bases of the junction left unmatched. The CDR3 is 16 residues long.